These T cell receptor beta chains were read from a single sample in a study of blood T cell repertoires in COVID-19. Assay used: immunoSEQ multiplex PCR; TCRdb lists only in-frame clones, some missing. The sample includes 350,000 to 400,000 clones, about 89% of them seen just once. The sequenced material came from peripheral blood. These receptors came from a woman younger than 45 with COVID-19, enrolled during active disease. CDR3s include the opening cysteine and the closing phenylalanine or tryptophan. The D gene is left open where the match is weak. Size tells how often a clone was seen (once, few, many) or the class of an expanded clone, and some rows leave it out.

CDR3 DNA: TGCGCCAGCAGCCAAGATCCGGGACAGGGGTTCAATGAGCAGTTCTTC
CDR3 protein: CASSQDPGQGFNEQFF
CDR3 length: 16
clone size: -
D gene: TRBD1
V gene: TRBV4-1
J gene: TRBJ2-1

CDR3 DNA: TGTGCCAGCAGCTCCCCCAGGACAGGGGGTGAAAAACTGTTTTTT
CDR3 protein: CASSSPRTGGEKLFF
CDR3 length: 15
clone size: -
D gene: TRBD1
V gene: TRBV7-8
J gene: TRBJ1-4

CDR3 DNA: TGTGCCAGCAGTCGCGGCGCAGGGGGCTCCCTTAGCAATCAGCCCCAGCATTTT
CDR3 protein: CASSRGAGGSLSNQPQHF
CDR3 length: 18
clone size: -
D gene: TRBD1
V gene: TRBV28
J gene: TRBJ1-5

CDR3 DNA: TGTGCCAGCAGCAGCGGGGGGCACCCCTCCTACGAGCAGTACTTC
CDR3 protein: CASSSGGHPSYEQYF
CDR3 length: 15
clone size: -
D gene: TRBD2
V gene: TRBV28
J gene: TRBJ2-7

CDR3 DNA: TGTGCCAGCTCACCCGAGAAGGGGGCCACTGAAGCTTTCTTT
CDR3 protein: CASSPEKGATEAFF
CDR3 length: 14
clone size: -
D gene: TRBD1
V gene: TRBV18
J gene: TRBJ1-1

CDR3 DNA: TGTGCCAGCAGCTTGGGGGGGGTCCAAGAGACCCAGTACTTC
CDR3 protein: CASSLGGVQETQYF
CDR3 length: 14
clone size: once
D gene: TRBD2
V gene: TRBV7-9
J gene: TRBJ2-5

CDR3 DNA: TGCGCCAGCAGCTTGACAGGGGTTTACGAGCAGTACTTC
CDR3 protein: CASSLTGVYEQYF
CDR3 length: 13
clone size: -
D gene: TRBD1
V gene: TRBV5-1
J gene: TRBJ2-7

CDR3 DNA: TGTGCCAGCAGCCTCCCACAGGGAAGGGGGGAGACCCAGTACTTC
CDR3 protein: CASSLPQGRGETQYF
CDR3 length: 15
clone size: -
D gene: -
V gene: TRBV7-9
J gene: TRBJ2-5

CDR3 DNA: TGTGCCAGCAGTTCCACTATAGCTTTCTTT
CDR3 protein: CASSSTIAFF
CDR3 length: 10
clone size: -
D gene: -
V gene: TRBV28
J gene: TRBJ1-1

CDR3 DNA: TGTGCCAGCAGTCCCGACCCTAGCGGATACTACAATGAGCAGTTCTTC
CDR3 protein: CASSPDPSGYYNEQFF
CDR3 length: 16
clone size: -
D gene: TRBD2
V gene: TRBV27
J gene: TRBJ2-1

CDR3 DNA: TGTGCCAGCAGTTACTCGACAGGGGGCTTCGAGCAGTACTTC
CDR3 protein: CASSYSTGGFEQYF
CDR3 length: 14
clone size: -
D gene: TRBD1
V gene: TRBV6-2/TRBV6-3
J gene: TRBJ2-7

CDR3 DNA: TGCGCCAGCAGCCAACTAGGAACCGGGGAGCTGTTTTTT
CDR3 protein: CASSQLGTGELFF
CDR3 length: 13
clone size: -
D gene: -
V gene: TRBV5-1
J gene: TRBJ2-2

CDR3 DNA: TGTGCCAGCAGTGAACCAAAGGGCAGGGTTGAAGCTTTCTTT
CDR3 protein: CASSEPKGRVEAFF
CDR3 length: 14
clone size: -
D gene: -
V gene: TRBV2
J gene: TRBJ1-1

CDR3 DNA: TGTGCCATCCGAGGCGGGAGTGGCACAGATACGCAGTATTTT
CDR3 protein: CAIRGGSGTDTQYF
CDR3 length: 14
clone size: few
D gene: TRBD2
V gene: TRBV10-3
J gene: TRBJ2-3

CDR3 DNA: TGTGCCAGCAGCTTCGGTAGCACTATAGAGACCCAGTACTTC
CDR3 protein: CASSFGSTIETQYF
CDR3 length: 14
clone size: -
D gene: -
V gene: TRBV5-4
J gene: TRBJ2-5

CDR3 DNA: TGCGCCAGCAGTCGGACGGGGGACACTGAAGCTTTCTTT
CDR3 protein: CASSRTGDTEAFF
CDR3 length: 13
clone size: -
D gene: -
V gene: TRBV4-1
J gene: TRBJ1-1

CDR3 DNA: TGCAGTGCTAGTACTAGCGGGGGGACTAATGAGCAGTTCTTC
CDR3 protein: CSASTSGGTNEQFF
CDR3 length: 14
clone size: -
D gene: TRBD2
V gene: TRBV20-1
J gene: TRBJ2-1

CDR3 DNA: TGTGCCAGCAGCCCCGGCGAACAGGACACCGGGGAGCTGTTTTTT
CDR3 protein: CASSPGEQDTGELFF
CDR3 length: 15
clone size: once
D gene: -
V gene: TRBV21-1
J gene: TRBJ2-2

CDR3 DNA: TGTGCCACCAGTGATTTGCGAGGCGGGAGCCCTAGCACAGATACGCAGTATTTT
CDR3 protein: CATSDLRGGSPSTDTQYF
CDR3 length: 18
clone size: -
D gene: TRBD2
V gene: TRBV24-1
J gene: TRBJ2-3

CDR3 DNA: TGTGCCAGCAGCTACAACAGGGGGCTCAATGAAAAACTGTTTTTT
CDR3 protein: CASSYNRGLNEKLFF
CDR3 length: 15
clone size: few
D gene: TRBD1
V gene: TRBV7-2
J gene: TRBJ1-4

CDR3 DNA: TGTGCCAGCTCACCAGTGCTAGCGGGTTTCACAGATACGCAGTATTTT
CDR3 protein: CASSPVLAGFTDTQYF
CDR3 length: 16
clone size: -
D gene: TRBD2
V gene: TRBV18
J gene: TRBJ2-3

CDR3 DNA: TGTGCCAGCAGCTCGGACAGCTATAGCAATCAGCCCCAGCATTTT
CDR3 protein: CASSSDSYSNQPQHF
CDR3 length: 15
clone size: -
D gene: -
V gene: TRBV7-9
J gene: TRBJ1-5

CDR3 DNA: TGTGCCAGCAGCCCGACAGGGGCAAATCAGCCCCAGCATTTT
CDR3 protein: CASSPTGANQPQHF
CDR3 length: 14
clone size: -
D gene: TRBD1
V gene: TRBV3-1/TRBV3-2
J gene: TRBJ1-5

CDR3 DNA: TGTGCCAGCAGTGAAGGTCAGGGAAGCACAGATACGCAGTATTTT
CDR3 protein: CASSEGQGSTDTQYF
CDR3 length: 15
clone size: few
D gene: -
V gene: TRBV6-1
J gene: TRBJ2-3

CDR3 DNA: TGTGCCAGCTCACGTTTTAGTTCGGACAGACAAAATGAAAAACTGTTTTTT
CDR3 protein: CASSRFSSDRQNEKLFF
CDR3 length: 17
clone size: -
D gene: -
V gene: TRBV18
J gene: TRBJ1-4

CDR3 DNA: TGTGCTAGTGGTTTGGTAACGGGAGAGGGAAACACCATATATTTT
CDR3 protein: CASGLVTGEGNTIYF
CDR3 length: 15
clone size: -
D gene: -
V gene: TRBV12-5
J gene: TRBJ1-3

CDR3 DNA: TGTGCCAGCAGCTCCACGACACAGGGTACTGAAAAACTGTTTTTT
CDR3 protein: CASSSTTQGTEKLFF
CDR3 length: 15
clone size: -
D gene: -
V gene: TRBV7-2
J gene: TRBJ1-4

CDR3 DNA: TGTGCCAGCAGCCGAGGGCAGGGGGCTCTCTCCTATAATTCACCCCTCCACTTT
CDR3 protein: CASSRGQGALSYNSPLHF
CDR3 length: 18
clone size: once
D gene: TRBD1
V gene: TRBV3-1/TRBV3-2
J gene: TRBJ1-6

CDR3 DNA: TGTGCCAGCAGCCGGGGAAGGGCGGAAGAAAAACTGTTTTTT
CDR3 protein: CASSRGRAEEKLFF
CDR3 length: 14
clone size: -
D gene: -
V gene: TRBV11-2
J gene: TRBJ1-4

CDR3 DNA: TGTGCCAGCAGTGAACAGGTTGCAACTAATGAAAAACTGTTTTTT
CDR3 protein: CASSEQVATNEKLFF
CDR3 length: 15
clone size: few
D gene: -
V gene: TRBV2
J gene: TRBJ1-4

CDR3 DNA: TGTGCCAGTAGAGGGACAGCATATAGCAATCAGCCCCAGCATTTT
CDR3 protein: CASRGTAYSNQPQHF
CDR3 length: 15
clone size: -
D gene: TRBD1
V gene: TRBV19
J gene: TRBJ1-5

CDR3 DNA: TGTGCCAGCAGGGCAGGGCCCTACGAGCAGTACTTC
CDR3 protein: CASRAGPYEQYF
CDR3 length: 12
clone size: -
D gene: -
V gene: TRBV6-5
J gene: TRBJ2-7

CDR3 DNA: TGCAGCGTAGGGACTAGCGGGAGGGTCTCCTACAATGAGCAGTTCTTC
CDR3 protein: CSVGTSGRVSYNEQFF
CDR3 length: 16
clone size: -
D gene: TRBD2
V gene: TRBV29-1
J gene: TRBJ2-1

CDR3 DNA: TGTGCCAGCGCCCGGGGCAATCAGCCCCAGCATTTT
CDR3 protein: CASARGNQPQHF
CDR3 length: 12
clone size: few
D gene: -
V gene: TRBV7-9
J gene: TRBJ1-5

CDR3 DNA: TGTGCCAGTAGTATTCGCAGGGGAAACTATGGCTACACCTTC
CDR3 protein: CASSIRRGNYGYTF
CDR3 length: 14
clone size: -
D gene: -
V gene: TRBV19
J gene: TRBJ1-2

CDR3 DNA: TGTGCCAGCAGTCCCGGGACAGGTTCAATTACTAACTATGGCTACACCTTC
CDR3 protein: CASSPGTGSITNYGYTF
CDR3 length: 17
clone size: -
D gene: TRBD1
V gene: TRBV28
J gene: TRBJ1-2

CDR3 DNA: TGCGCCAGCAGCCTGACTAGCGCCAGCTCCTACAATGAGCAGTTCTTC
CDR3 protein: CASSLTSASSYNEQFF
CDR3 length: 16
clone size: -
D gene: TRBD2
V gene: TRBV4-3
J gene: TRBJ2-1

CDR3 DNA: TGTGCCAGCAGCCAAGAAGTTGCTAGCGGGAGATGGGAGACCCAGTACTTC
CDR3 protein: CASSQEVASGRWETQYF
CDR3 length: 17
clone size: -
D gene: TRBD2
V gene: TRBV3-1/TRBV3-2
J gene: TRBJ2-5

CDR3 DNA: TGTGCCAGCAGCTTTTTGGGAGCAAACACCGGGGAGCTGTTTTTT
CDR3 protein: CASSFLGANTGELFF
CDR3 length: 15
clone size: -
D gene: -
V gene: TRBV11-2
J gene: TRBJ2-2

CDR3 DNA: TGTGCCAGCAGTTTAGCACAGCCCTGGCTGAGGGGCACAGATACGCAGTATTTT
CDR3 protein: CASSLAQPWLRGTDTQYF
CDR3 length: 18
clone size: -
D gene: -
V gene: TRBV28
J gene: TRBJ2-3

CDR3 DNA: TGTGCCAGCAGCTTAGGGGGAGACTATGGCTACACCTTC
CDR3 protein: CASSLGGDYGYTF
CDR3 length: 13
clone size: once
D gene: -
V gene: TRBV7-2
J gene: TRBJ1-2

CDR3 DNA: TGTGCCACGAAATCTAGCGGTGCCTACAATGAGCAGTTCTTC
CDR3 protein: CATKSSGAYNEQFF
CDR3 length: 14
clone size: -
D gene: TRBD2
V gene: TRBV28
J gene: TRBJ2-1

CDR3 DNA: TGTGCCAGCAGCAAGGGACAGGTCCTCACGCGAGGCACCGGGGAGCTGTTTTTT
CDR3 protein: CASSKGQVLTRGTGELFF
CDR3 length: 18
clone size: -
D gene: TRBD1
V gene: TRBV7-2
J gene: TRBJ2-2

CDR3 DNA: TGCGCCAGCAGCCAAGCTCTAGGGGTGGGTCAGCCCCAGCATTTT
CDR3 protein: CASSQALGVGQPQHF
CDR3 length: 15
clone size: -
D gene: -
V gene: TRBV4-3
J gene: TRBJ1-5

CDR3 DNA: TGTGCCAGCAGCGCCCATAGCGGGAGGGCCAGGTATGAGCAGTTCTTC
CDR3 protein: CASSAHSGRARYEQFF
CDR3 length: 16
clone size: -
D gene: TRBD2
V gene: TRBV9
J gene: TRBJ2-1

CDR3 DNA: TGTGCCAGCAGGGAGGACAGGCCTTACTCCTACGAGCAGTACTTC
CDR3 protein: CASREDRPYSYEQYF
CDR3 length: 15
clone size: -
D gene: TRBD1
V gene: TRBV27
J gene: TRBJ2-7

CDR3 DNA: TGTGCCAGCAGTTCCGCGACAGGGGACGGGGCCAACGTCCTGACTTTC
CDR3 protein: CASSSATGDGANVLTF
CDR3 length: 16
clone size: few
D gene: TRBD1
V gene: TRBV28
J gene: TRBJ2-6

CDR3 DNA: TGTGCCAGCAGCCGCAGGGTCGACAACTATGGCTACACCTTC
CDR3 protein: CASSRRVDNYGYTF
CDR3 length: 14
clone size: -
D gene: -
V gene: TRBV6-2/TRBV6-3
J gene: TRBJ1-2

CDR3 DNA: TGTGCCAGTACTTTCGCAGGGATCAGTGAGCAGCCCCAGCATTTT
CDR3 protein: CASTFAGISEQPQHF
CDR3 length: 15
clone size: -
D gene: -
V gene: TRBV19
J gene: TRBJ1-5

CDR3 DNA: TGTGCCAGCAGCCAAGGGCCTAGGGGAGGGTATGAGACCCAGTACTTC
CDR3 protein: CASSQGPRGGYETQYF
CDR3 length: 16
clone size: once
D gene: TRBD2
V gene: TRBV4-2
J gene: TRBJ2-5

CDR3 DNA: TGTGCCAGCTCCGCAGGGGAGACCCAGTACTTC
CDR3 protein: CASSAGETQYF
CDR3 length: 11
clone size: -
D gene: -
V gene: TRBV18
J gene: TRBJ2-5

CDR3 DNA: TGTGCCAGCAGCGCGGGACTAGCGGATCACTACGAGCAGTACTTC
CDR3 protein: CASSAGLADHYEQYF
CDR3 length: 15
clone size: -
D gene: TRBD2
V gene: TRBV5-4
J gene: TRBJ2-7